This entry lists 4 T cell receptor beta chains sequenced from one sample in a study of blood T cell repertoires in COVID-19 (dated by TCRdb to about 2020). The protocol used for the library was the immunoSEQ multiplex PCR assay. TCRdb re-hosts the immuneACCESS table, in-frame sequences only. Its copies lack some clones; in the studies checked, an unresolved V gene accounts for under half of them, and the cause for the rest is not known. The sample yields 210,000 or so clones; more than 75% were counted once. The ten biggest clones cover about 4.1% of the sample. Material: peripheral blood. These receptors originate from a man in his forties or fifties with acute or convalescent COVID-19.

This sequence joins TRBV6-5 and TRBJ2-2; the D gene is possibly TRBD1 (5 bases). Germline CDR1 MNHEY, CDR2 SVGAGI. The V and J ends lost 6 bases and 8 bases respectively, with 16 bases between them. This CDR3 is built from 14 residues. The CDR3 coding sequence is TGTGCCAGCAGCCCCGACCAGGGTAGGGGGGAGCTGTTTTTT. Translation gives CASSPDQGRGELFF.

The rearrangement uses TRBV5-1 and TRBJ2-1; 7 bases fit TRBD2. Germline CDR1 SGHRS, CDR2 YFSETQ. The ends lost 0 bases at V and 2 bases at J; junction bases unmatched: 2. This CDR3 is built from 15 residues. CDR3 coding DNA: TGCGCCAGCAGCTTGGTAGCGGGTCCCTACAATGAGCAGTTCTTC. Translating gives CASSLVAGPYNEQFF.

The chain has TRBV5-1 and TRBJ2-1, with D perhaps TRBD2 (6 bases). V lost 5 bases, J lost 2 bases, and 23 bases lay in between. Germline CDR1 and CDR2: SGHRS and YFSETQ. This CDR3 has 18 amino acids. This CDR3 reads CASSSEGPVTDAYNEQFF. The DNA for the CDR3 is TGCGCCAGCAGTTCGGAGGGTCCTGTGACAGACGCCTACAATGAGCAGTTCTTC.

V is TRBV5-1 and J is TRBJ1-2; 8 nucleotides agree with TRBD1. V lost 4 bases and J lost 3; bases outside the gene matches: 5. In germline, CDR1 is SGHRS, CDR2 YFSETQ. This CDR3 region has 14 residues. As DNA, the CDR3 is TGCGCCAGCAGCCCCGGGACAGGAGACTATGGCTACACCTTC. Its protein product is CASSPGTGDYGYTF.